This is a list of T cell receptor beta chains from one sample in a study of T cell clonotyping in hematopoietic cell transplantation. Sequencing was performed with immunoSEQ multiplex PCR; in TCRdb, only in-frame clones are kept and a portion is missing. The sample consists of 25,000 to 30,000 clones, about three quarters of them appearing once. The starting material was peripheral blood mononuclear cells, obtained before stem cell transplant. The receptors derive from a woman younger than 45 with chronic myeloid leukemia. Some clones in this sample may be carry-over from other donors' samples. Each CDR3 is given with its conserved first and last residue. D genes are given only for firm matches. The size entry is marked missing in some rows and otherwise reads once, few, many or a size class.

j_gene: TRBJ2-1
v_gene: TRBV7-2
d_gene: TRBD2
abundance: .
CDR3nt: TGTGCCAGCAGCTTAGCGAGCGGGGCTACCTACAATGAGCAGTTCTTC
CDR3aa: CASSLASGATYNEQFF

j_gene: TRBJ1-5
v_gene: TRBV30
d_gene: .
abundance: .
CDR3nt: TGTGCCTGGAGTGTCCGGACCTGGGGTCAGCCCCAGCATTTT
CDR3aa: CAWSVRTWGQPQHF

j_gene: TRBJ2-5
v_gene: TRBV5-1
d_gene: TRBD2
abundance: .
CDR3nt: TGCGCCAGCAGCTTGGGGCCTAGCGGGGGGCAAGAGACCCAGTACTTC
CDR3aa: CASSLGPSGGQETQYF

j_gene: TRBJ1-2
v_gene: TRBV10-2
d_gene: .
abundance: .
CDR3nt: TGCGCCAGCAGTGACTCTCAGATTACGGGAGGCTACACCTTC
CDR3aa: CASSDSQITGGYTF

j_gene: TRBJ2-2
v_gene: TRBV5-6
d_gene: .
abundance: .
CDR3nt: TGTGCCAGCAGCTTGGCCGGCCCGATCACCGGGGAGCTGTTTTTT
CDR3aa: CASSLAGPITGELFF

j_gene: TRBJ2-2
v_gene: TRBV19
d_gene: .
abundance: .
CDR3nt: TGTGCCAGTAGTGGAAGGGGCGCAACCGGGGAGCTGTTTTTT
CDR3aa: CASSGRGATGELFF

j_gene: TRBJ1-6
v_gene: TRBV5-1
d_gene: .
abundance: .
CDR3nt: TGCGCCAGCAGCTTGGCCGTCCCACCCCTCCACTTT
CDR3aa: CASSLAVPPLHF

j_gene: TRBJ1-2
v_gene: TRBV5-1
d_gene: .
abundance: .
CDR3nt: TGCGCCAGCAGCTTGTCAGGGCTCGGTGGCTACACCTTC
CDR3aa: CASSLSGLGGYTF

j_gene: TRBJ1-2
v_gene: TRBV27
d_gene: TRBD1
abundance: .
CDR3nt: TGTGCCAGCAGTCTCAGACAGGGTGATGGCTACACCTTC
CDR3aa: CASSLRQGDGYTF

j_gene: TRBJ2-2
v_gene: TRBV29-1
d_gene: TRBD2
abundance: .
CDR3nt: TGCAGCGTTTCTACCGGACTAGCGGTGAACACCGGGGAGCTGTTTTTT
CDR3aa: CSVSTGLAVNTGELFF

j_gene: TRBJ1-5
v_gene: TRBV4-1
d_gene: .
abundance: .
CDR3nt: TGCGCCAGCAGCCAAGAACCGGGGCGTCAGCCCCAGCATTTT
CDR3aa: CASSQEPGRQPQHF

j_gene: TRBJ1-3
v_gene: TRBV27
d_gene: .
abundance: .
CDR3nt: TGTGCCAGCAGTTCCAATAGTAGAAACACCATATATTTT
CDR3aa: CASSSNSRNTIYF

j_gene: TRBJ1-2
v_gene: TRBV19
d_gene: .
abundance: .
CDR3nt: TGTGCCAGTAGTATTTCTTCGACAGCCAGCTATGGCTACACCTTC
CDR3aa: CASSISSTASYGYTF

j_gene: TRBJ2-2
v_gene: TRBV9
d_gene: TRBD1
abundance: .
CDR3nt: TGTGCCAGCAGCGATCGACAGGGGGCGAACACCGGGGAGCTGTTTTTT
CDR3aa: CASSDRQGANTGELFF

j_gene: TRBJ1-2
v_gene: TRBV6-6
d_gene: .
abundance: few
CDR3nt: TGTGCCAGCAGTTACTCGGACCGTAGGGGCTATGGCTACACCTTC
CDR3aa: CASSYSDRRGYGYTF

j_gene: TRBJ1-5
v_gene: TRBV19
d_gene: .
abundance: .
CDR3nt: TGTGCCAGTAGTATAGATCGGGGGGGCAAGCCCCAGCATTTT
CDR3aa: CASSIDRGGKPQHF

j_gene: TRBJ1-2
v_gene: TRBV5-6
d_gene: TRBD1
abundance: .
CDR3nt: TGTGCCAGCAGCGGGGGACAGTTTAACTATGGCTACACCTTC
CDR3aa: CASSGGQFNYGYTF